This TCR beta chain was captured by sequencing in a study of T-cell memory formation after mild COVID-19. Points on this clonotype: As yet, its antigen is unknown.

Constant-segment-primed 5'RACE gave TCR alpha and TCR beta cDNA libraries with sample barcodes and UMIs. TCRdb recomputed calls from the 5' RACE reads with MiXCR, one row per CDR3 protein. Of 250,000 to 300,000 distinct CDR3 sequences detected, approximately 18% appear once; the ten largest clones hold 20% to 25%. Points from the study as a whole: Shrinking CD4+ clones resided mostly in CM and EM, and CD8+ ones in EMRA.

The CDR3 spans 12 residues. Trimming took off 3 bases at V and 7 bases at J, with 7 bases between the two ends. CDR1 SGHNT and CDR2 YYREEE come from the germline V gene (reference sequence). The TCR sequence derives from a man aged 18 to 29 who had mild COVID-19 (a few samples of this study predate the infection). Cell type and time point are not known. The chain combines TRBV5-4 with TRBJ2-2; D is uncertain. Sequenced input: PBMCs or a T cell subset sorted from them (not recorded which). CDR3 bases: TGTGCCAGCAGCTCACCTAACGGGGAGCTGTTTTTT. This encodes CASSSPNGELFF. Based on the CDR3 plus reference TRBV5-4 and TRBJ2-2, the full variable domain is ETGVTQSPTHLIKTRGQQVTLRCSSQSGHNTVSWYQQALGQGPQFIFQYYREEENGRGNFPPRFSGLQFPNYSSELNVNALELDDSALYLCASSSPNGELFFGEGSRLTVL.